This T cell receptor beta chain is drawn from a study of T cell responses to AZD1222 COVID-19 vaccine. Study in general: Recipients boosted at about 4 weeks or about 12 weeks are pooled. Points from the study as a whole: The CD4 TCRs associated with vaccination extended across spike and predominated at 160-218 and 743-854. At baseline, seropositivity was found in only 5 to 7 AZD1222 recipients. Sampling that yielded the repertoires occurred only after the peak T cell response.

The method was immunoSEQ multiplex PCR; TCRdb's version includes in-frame clones alone and lacks a portion of them. The repertoire consists of 50,000 to 60,000 clones, with around 90% occurring once and the leading ten covering roughly 14%. This clone has only one observation. The antigen is not known. V lost 5 bases, J lost 3 bases, and 16 bases lay in between. The CDR3 contains 15 residues. CDR1 is SSHAT and CDR2 is FNYEAQ in the germline V gene (reference sequence). The chain recombines TRBV7-7 with TRBJ2-5; D may match TRBD1 or TRBD2 (5 bases each). This TCR derives from an adult in good health. Sample: peripheral blood, taken on day 0 of AZD1222 vaccination. The CDR3, as DNA: TGTGCCAGCAGCCCAGGGAGCAGCCGAAAAGAGACCCAGTACTTC. It is translated as CASSPGSSRKETQYF.